This T cell receptor beta chain was sequenced during a study of cytomegalovirus exposure and HLA in healthy donors. General observations from the study: Altogether, 160 or so TCR beta chains were recorded as cytomegalovirus-associated. The classifier reportedly diagnosed cytomegalovirus status with high specificity and sensitivity.

Only a few counts were recorded for this clone. Its antigen is unknown. V lost 6 bases and J lost 4, with 7 bases in between. Germline lookup yields CDR1 SNHLY and CDR2 FYNNEI. There are 13 residues in the CDR3. With 60 Vbeta and 13 Jbeta primers, the PCR was carried out. The repertoire was sequenced with immunoSEQ multiplex PCR; TCRdb's copy has only in-frame clones and lacks some. The repertoire consists of about 36,000 clones, with over 60% occurring once and the leading ten covering 6.5%. The rearrangement uses TRBV2 and TRBJ2-6; D remains ambiguous. The sequence came from a young man in good health and CMV-seronegative. The material sequenced was PBMCs. CDR3 DNA: TGTGCCAGCAGATCCGCGGGGGCCAACGTCCTGACTTTC. This sequence encodes CASRSAGANVLTF.